The clone carrying this T cell receptor beta chain was seen more than once but under ten times. Its specificity is unknown. Through a sample-barcoded 5' primer and a J-beta primer mix, a second PCR was run for roughly 6 to 11 cycles. In TCRdb, the 5' RACE reads were re-called with MiXCR into one record per CDR3 protein. This sample has 1.4 million to 1.5 million distinct CDR3 sequences; about 43% occur once, and the top ten carry 7.9%. These data are taken from a study of blood T cells in healthy people across ages. Study-wide points: Diversity was higher, and naive CD4+ cells more numerous, in long-lived donors than in aged donors. Unknown donor CMV status possibly confounded expanded clonotype changes.

Each sample yielded at least 5.5 micrograms of PBMC total RNA. The CDR3 totals 16 residues. Per the germline V gene, CDR1 is SGHAT and CDR2 is FQNNGV. Losses at the gene ends were 5 bases for V and 5 bases for J; bases not matched to a gene: 11. The J gene is TRBJ2-7, the V gene TRBV11-2; 11 positions agree with TRBD2. The specimen sequenced was blood. The clonotype was recovered from a woman under 30 in good health. Written as DNA, the CDR3 is TGTGCCAGCAGCCTATCTCTAGCGGGAGGCCTCCACGAGCAGTACTTC. Residues: CASSLSLAGGLHEQYF.